The clone carrying this T cell receptor (beta chain) has only a few counts. TCRdb reprocessed the 5' RACE reads via MiXCR and lists one record per CDR3 protein. The sample has hundreds of thousands of distinct CDR3 sequences; over 15% are singletons. This sample was included in a study of identical twins. V shed 6 bases and J 6 bases; nucleotides not matched to a gene: 5. Germline lookup yields CDR1 MNHNS and CDR2 SASEGT. The CDR3 covers 14 residues. The data were also submitted as part of a second study, on T cells expressing NK-cell markers.

This TCR was recovered from a woman under 30 in good health. Input material: PBMCs. This rearrangement joins TRBV6-1 to TRBJ1-4; TRBD1 agrees at 9 bases. CDR3 loop: CASRPGTGHEKLFF. The CDR3 DNA is TGTGCCAGCAGACCCGGGACAGGGCATGAAAAACTGTTTTTT.